This TCR beta chain is drawn from a study of T cells in Graves' hyperthyroidism and ophthalmopathy. Study outcomes and limitations: Ophthalmopathy onset followed model prediction by a median roughly six months.

Lactation, pregnancy, other autoimmune disease or uncontrolled infection led to exclusion of patients. Clinical symptoms, serum thyroxine and TRAb, thyroid ultrasound and orbital computed tomography together formed the diagnostic basis. This CDR3 has 13 amino acids. Germline V gene sequence: CDR1 DFQATT, CDR2 SNEGSKA (reference sequence). V gave up 2 bases and J gave up 6 bases; unmatched junction bases: 5. Researchers took RNA transcripts and amplified the TCR beta CDR3 regions from them. HTBI primers were employed in a first-round RT-PCR of the TCR CDR3. TCRdb analysed the multiplex PCR reads with MiXCR anew, one entry per CDR3 protein. The table includes 500,000 to 600,000 distinct CDR3 sequences, under 60% detected once. Comments on this clonotype: Its specificity is unknown.

Specimen: peripheral blood or thyroid tissue (not recorded which). This sequence originates from an adult woman with Graves' disease, either hyperthyroidism or ophthalmopathy (not recorded which). The chain combines TRBV20-1 with TRBJ2-7; the match to TRBD2 covers 9 bases. The CDR3 here is CSARSGGRAEQYF. In DNA, the CDR3 is TGCAGTGCTAGATCCGGCGGGAGGGCCGAGCAGTACTTC.